A selection of T cell receptor beta chains follows, all from one sample in a study of blood T cells in healthy people across ages. TCRdb re-analysed the 5' RACE reads in MiXCR, keeping a single row per CDR3 protein. Of fewer than 800,000 distinct CDR3 sequences in the sample, about 25% were seen once. These data were also reused for a study on T cells of mothers and their children.

Sequencing was carried out using blood. The receptors were sampled from a boy aged 5-17 years in good health. The CDR3 runs from the conserved cysteine through the conserved F or W. A D gene is named only where the DNA matches it firmly. The listing skips clone size in some rows; elsewhere it reads once, few, many or a size class.

NA TRBJ2-7 TRBV21-1 NA TGTGCCAGCAGCAAAGTCAGGGTCTACAGGAACTACGAGCAGTACTTC CASSKVRVYRNYEQYF
NA TRBJ2-3 TRBV11-2 NA TGTGCCAGCAGCTCATGGGCTCCGGGGGATACGCAGTATTTT CASSSWAPGDTQYF
TRBD1 TRBJ2-1 TRBV2 NA TGTGCCAGCAGTCCAGGGGGCCGGGACAATGAGCAGTTCTTC CASSPGGRDNEQFF
NA TRBJ1-5 TRBV10-3 NA TGTGCCATCGGTCAGCCCCAGCATTTT CAIGQPQHF
TRBD2 TRBJ2-1 TRBV5-1 NA TGCGCCAGCAGCATACCACCTAGCGGGGGGTCAAATGAGCAGTTCTTC CASSIPPSGGSNEQFF
NA TRBJ2-7 TRBV5-1 NA TGCGCCAGCAGCGAAGGCGGGACCACCTACGAGCAGTACTTC CASSEGGTTYEQYF
NA TRBJ2-7 TRBV9 NA TGTGCCAGCAGTCTTAGAGGGAGGGGGTTCGACGAGCAGTACTTC CASSLRGRGFDEQYF
TRBD1 TRBJ2-2 TRBV6-5 few TGTGCCAGCAGTTACTCGAGGACAGGGACCGGGGGGCTGTTTTTT CASSYSRTGTGGLFF
NA TRBJ2-5 TRBV29-1 few TGCAGCGGAGAGGAGGGGCAGACCCAGTACTTC CSGEEGQTQYF
NA TRBJ2-7 TRBV5-1 few TGCGCCAGCAGCTCCCCGTTAGGCCAAGAGCAGTACTTC CASSSPLGQEQYF
NA TRBJ1-2 TRBV9 few TGTGCCAGCAGCACTACGGGAGGCTACACCTTC CASSTTGGYTF
TRBD2 TRBJ2-5 TRBV28 NA TGTGCCAGCAGTTTATCGGGAGGAGGGGAAATGGTGCAGTACTTC CASSLSGGGEMVQYF
TRBD1 TRBJ2-1 TRBV2 NA TGTGCCGCCCCGAGGGACAGGGTTTACAATGAGCAGTTCTTC CAAPRDRVYNEQFF
TRBD1 TRBJ2-7 TRBV10-1 few TGCGCCAGCAGTGCGCGGGACAGGACCTACGAGCAGTACTTC CASSARDRTYEQYF
NA TRBJ2-2 TRBV7-2 few TGTGCCCAAGCTTGCCAGGGTACGAACACCGGGGAGCTGTTTTTT CAQACQGTNTGELFF
TRBD2 TRBJ2-3 TRBV4-1 NA TGCGCCAGCAGCCAAGGACTAGCGGGAGGGCCTAAGACAGATACGCAGTATTTT CASSQGLAGGPKTDTQYF
TRBD1 TRBJ2-3 TRBV20-1 NA TGCAGTGCTACGGGACAGGGGAATCTAGATACGCAGTATTTT CSATGQGNLDTQYF
TRBD1 TRBJ2-5 TRBV12-5 NA TGTGCTAGTGGTTTGGTCATACCGACAGGGGAACATGTGCGGTTAGAGACCCAGTACTTC CASGLVIPTGEHVRLETQYF
NA TRBJ1-4 TRBV7-2 NA TGTGCCAGCTCTGGGGGCGCGGGCCTTATTGAAAAACTGTTTTTT CASSGGAGLIEKLFF
NA TRBJ2-5 TRBV29-1 few TGCAGCCCCTCCGGGCGCCCTAAAATAGAGACCCAGTACTTC CSPSGRPKIETQYF
NA TRBJ2-5 TRBV15 few TGTGCCACCAGCAGAGCACGGGGATTGGAAGAGACCCAGTACTTC CATSRARGLEETQYF
TRBD2 TRBJ2-1 TRBV29-1 NA TGCAGCGTTGAGCGGGAGGCTTCCTACAATGAGCAGTTCTTC CSVEREASYNEQFF